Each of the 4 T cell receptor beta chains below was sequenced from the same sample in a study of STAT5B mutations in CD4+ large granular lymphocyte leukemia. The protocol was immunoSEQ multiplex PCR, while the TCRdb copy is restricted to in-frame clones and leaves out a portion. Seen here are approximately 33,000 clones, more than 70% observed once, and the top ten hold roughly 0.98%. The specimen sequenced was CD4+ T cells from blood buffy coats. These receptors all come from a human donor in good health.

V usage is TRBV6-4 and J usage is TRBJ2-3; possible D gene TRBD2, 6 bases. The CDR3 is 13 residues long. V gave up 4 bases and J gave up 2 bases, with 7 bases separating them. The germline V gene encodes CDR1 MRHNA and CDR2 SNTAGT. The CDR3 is CASSGGDTDTQYF. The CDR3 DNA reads TGTGCCAGCAGTGGCGGGGACACAGATACGCAGTATTTT.

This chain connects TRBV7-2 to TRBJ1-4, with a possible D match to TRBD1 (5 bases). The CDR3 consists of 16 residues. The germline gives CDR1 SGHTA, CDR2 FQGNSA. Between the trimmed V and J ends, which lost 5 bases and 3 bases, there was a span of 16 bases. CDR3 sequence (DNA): TGTGCCAGCAGCCTAAACGGAGGGGTACCTAATGAAAAACTGTTTTTT. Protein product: CASSLNGGVPNEKLFF. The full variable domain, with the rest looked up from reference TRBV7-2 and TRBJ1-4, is GAGVSQSPSNKVTEKGKDVELRCDPISGHTALYWYRQSLGQGLEFLIYFQGNSAPDKSGLPSDRFSAERTGGSVSTLTIQRTQQEDSAVYLCASSLNGGVPNEKLFFGSGTQLSVL.

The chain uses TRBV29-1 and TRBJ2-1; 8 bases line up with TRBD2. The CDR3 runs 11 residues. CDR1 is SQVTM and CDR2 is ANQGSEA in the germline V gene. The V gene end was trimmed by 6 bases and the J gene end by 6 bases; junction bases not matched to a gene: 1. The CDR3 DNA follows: TGCAGCGTCGGGAGGGGCAATGAGCAGTTCTTC. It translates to CSVGRGNEQFF.

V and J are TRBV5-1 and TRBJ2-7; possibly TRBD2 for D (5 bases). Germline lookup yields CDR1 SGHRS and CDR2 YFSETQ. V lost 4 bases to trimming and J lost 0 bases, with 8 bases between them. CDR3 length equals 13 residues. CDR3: CASSEGYSYEQYF. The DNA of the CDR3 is TGCGCCAGCAGCGAGGGCTACTCCTACGAGCAGTACTTC.